The 27 T cell receptor beta chains listed next were all sequenced from one sample in a study of blood T cell repertoires in COVID-19. Produced via immunoSEQ multiplex PCR; TCRdb's table is partial and in-frame only. Seen here are some 110,000 clones, more than 75% observed once, and the top ten hold about 4.5%. Sequencing was done on a sample of peripheral blood. The receptors stem from a middle-aged man with acute or convalescent COVID-19.

J is TRBJ1-5 and V is TRBV11-2; maybe TRBD1 (5 bases). Trimming took 2 bases from V and 6 from J, leaving 8 bases between them. Germline lookup yields CDR1 SGHAT and CDR2 FQNNGV. The CDR3 spans 13 residues. The CDR3 bases are TGTGCCAGCAGCTTACAGGGCGCTCAGCCCCAGCATTTT. Translation: CASSLQGAQPQHF. The complete variable domain, with remaining parts taken from reference TRBV11-2 and TRBJ1-5, reads EAGVAQSPRYKIIEKRQSVAFWCNPISGHATLYWYQQILGQGPKLLIQFQNNGVVDDSQLPKDRFSAERLKGVDSTLKIQPAKLEDSAVYLCASSLQGAQPQHFGDGTRLSIL.

The rearrangement joins TRBV5-1 to TRBJ1-5; maybe TRBD1 (6 bases). CDR3 length: 14 amino acids. Germline V gene lookup returns CDR1 SGHRS and CDR2 YFSETQ. The ends were cut back, 4 bases at V and 5 bases at J, with 13 bases in the middle. CDR3 region: CASSPGQNHQPQHF. CDR3 DNA: TGCGCCAGCAGCCCCGGACAGAACCATCAGCCCCAGCATTTT.

The chain carries TRBV5-8 and TRBJ2-1; 9 nucleotides line up with TRBD1. J lost 9 bases, V lost 2 bases, and 3 bases had no gene match. The CDR3 has 13 residues. Per the germline V gene, CDR1 is SGHTS and CDR2 is YDEGEE. Written as DNA, the CDR3 is TGTGCCAGCAGCTTACAGGGGGCTAGTGAGCAGTTCTTC. Its translation: CASSLQGASEQFF.

This rearrangement joins TRBV7-9 to TRBJ1-2, with unresolved D. Germline-derived CDR1 and CDR2 are SEHNR and FQNEAQ (reference sequence). With 3 bases removed from V and 5 bases from J, the gap between germline ends came to 16 bases. The CDR3 runs to 15 residues. The CDR3 sequence is CASSFVAAANYGYTF. The CDR3, as DNA: TGTGCCAGCAGCTTTGTAGCGGCAGCAAATTATGGCTACACCTTC.

The chain combines TRBV7-8 with TRBJ2-7, with TRBD2 matching 10 bases. This CDR3 contains 18 residues. Germline loops: CDR1 SGHVS, CDR2 FQNEAQ. V shed 3 bases, J shed 4 bases, and the junction held 15 bases outside the gene matches. CDR3 coding DNA: TGTGCCAGCAGCTTGGGAGTAGCGGGAGGCCGAGGGGGTTACGAGCAGTACTTC. The encoded protein is CASSLGVAGGRGGYEQYF.

The chain combines TRBV12-3 or TRBV12-4 with TRBJ1-2, with D perhaps matching TRBD1 (5 bases). The CDR3 totals 13 residues. The V and J ends lost 6 bases and 1 base respectively, with 9 bases between them. The CDR3 protein is CASRGEGNYGYTF. CDR3 bases: TGTGCCAGCAGGGGGGAGGGTAACTATGGCTACACCTTC.

CDR3 nucleotide sequence: TGTGCCAGCAGCTTGAGTGCGGGTCTAAGCACTGAAGCTTTCTTT. Amino acids: CASSLSAGLSTEAFF. This rearrangement joins TRBV5-4 to TRBJ1-1; no firm D call. CDR1 and CDR2 from the germline V gene are SGHNT and YYREEE (reference sequence). V was trimmed by 1 base and J by 4 bases, leaving 14 bases between them. The CDR3 extends over 15 amino acids.

The chain employs TRBV7-8 and TRBJ1-1, with a tentative D call TRBD1 (5 bases). Trimming left V 3 bases short and J 11 bases short, with 10 bases between. The CDR3 totals 11 residues. Germline V gene lookup returns CDR1 SGHVS and CDR2 FQNEAQ. The CDR3 here is CASSLGLEAFF. In nucleotides, the CDR3 is TGTGCCAGCAGCTTGGGACTGGAGGCTTTCTTT.

The chain is built from TRBV6-5 and TRBJ1-5; 8 nucleotides match TRBD1. The CDR3 covers 15 residues. The germline V gene encodes CDR1 MNHEY and CDR2 SVGAGI. After removal of 6 bases from V and 0 bases from J, the junction contained 4 bases not matched to a gene. DNA for the CDR3: TGTGCCAGCAGACCGACAGGGGATAGCAATCAGCCCCAGCATTTT. Protein: CASRPTGDSNQPQHF.

This chain uses TRBV7-8 with TRBJ1-3; D is ambiguous. CDR3 length: 14 amino acids. Germline-derived CDR1 and CDR2 are SGHVS and FQNEAQ. Trimming took off 5 bases at V and 0 bases at J, with 8 bases between the two ends. CDR3 residues: CASSPFVSGNTIYF. The CDR3 bases are TGTGCCAGCAGCCCGTTTGTCTCTGGAAACACCATATATTTT.

J is TRBJ1-1 and V is TRBV5-6; possibly TRBD1 for D (6 bases). Trimming cost V 3 bases and J 4 bases, with 28 bases left between them. The CDR3 consists of 19 residues. Germline lookup yields CDR1 SGHDT and CDR2 YYEEEE. CDR3 coding DNA: TGTGCCAGCAGCTCATTTCTTATCAATCCGGGACAAAGGGGCACTGAAGCTTTCTTT. This translates into CASSSFLINPGQRGTEAFF.

The chain carries TRBV10-1 and TRBJ2-2, with D unresolved. Trimming left V 3 bases short and J 5 bases short, with 7 bases between. CDR1 and CDR2 (germline): WNHNN, SYGVQD (reference sequence). This CDR3 has 13 residues. The CDR3, as DNA: TGCGCCAGCAGTGATCCAGGTACCGGGGAGCTGTTTTTT. It codes for CASSDPGTGELFF.

The rearrangement joins TRBV5-1 to TRBJ2-3, with 7 bases matching TRBD1. V dropped 4 bases and J dropped 4; count of bases not matched to a gene: 9. This CDR3 contains 15 residues. Germline CDR1 and CDR2: SGHRS and YFSETQ. CDR3 protein: CASSPRGTVSDTQYF. Written as DNA, the CDR3 is TGCGCCAGCAGCCCCAGGGGGACGGTATCAGATACGCAGTATTTT.

This chain uses TRBV5-6 with TRBJ1-1; 7 positions agree with TRBD1. The germline gives CDR1 SGHDT, CDR2 YYEEEE. CDR3 length: 15 residues. Trimming took 4 bases from V and 2 from J; bases not matched to a gene: 8. Here the CDR3 DNA reads TGTGCCAGCAGCCTGGCCGACAGGGAAAACACTGAAGCTTTCTTT. Residues: CASSLADRENTEAFF. Together with reference TRBV5-6 and TRBJ1-1, the CDR3 gives the full variable domain: DAGVTQSPTHLIKTRGQQVTLRCSPKSGHDTVSWYQQALGQGPQFIFQYYEEEERQRGNFPDRFSGHQFPNYSSELNVNALLLGDSALYLCASSLADRENTEAFFGQGTRLTVV.

The rearrangement links TRBV10-3 to TRBJ1-5, with TRBD1 matching 10 bases. Germline values: CDR1 ENHRY, CDR2 SYGVKD. Losses at the gene ends were 6 bases for V and 1 base for J; bases not matched to a gene: 3. This CDR3 has 15 amino acids. In DNA, the CDR3 is TGTGCCATCAGGGACAGGGGGGAGAGCAATCAGCCCCAGCATTTT. It is translated as CAIRDRGESNQPQHF.

This clone occurred once. V is TRBV19 and J is TRBJ1-2, with D possibly TRBD1 on 6 matching bases. The CDR3 runs 15 residues. V was shortened by 8 bases and J by 4 bases, with 20 bases between the two germline ends. Germline CDR1 LNHDA, CDR2 SQIVND (reference sequence). CDR3 residues: CASLTQGQGGYGYTF. The DNA for the CDR3 is TGTGCCAGTCTCACCCAGGGGCAGGGTGGCTATGGCTACACCTTC.

About this clone: Other nucleotide sequences in the sample specify the same CDR3. The chain links TRBV5-1 to TRBJ2-1, with TRBD1 as a possible D gene (5 bases). The CDR3 length is 15 residues. V lost 2 bases and J lost 3, with 12 bases in between. Germline CDR1 SGHRS, CDR2 YFSETQ. As DNA, the CDR3 is TGCGCCAGCAGCTTCGGCCAGGGCGGCTACAATGAGCAGTTCTTC. It yields the protein CASSFGQGGYNEQFF. Full variable domain (outside the CDR3, taken from reference TRBV5-1 and TRBJ2-1): KAGVTQTPRYLIKTRGQQVTLSCSPISGHRSVSWYQQTPGQGLQFLFEYFSETQRNKGNFPGRFSGRQFSNSRSEMNVSTLELGDSALYLCASSFGQGGYNEQFFGPGTRLTVL.

The chain links TRBV27 to TRBJ2-1; maybe TRBD1 (7 bases). CDR1 MNHEY and CDR2 SMNVEV come from the germline V gene (reference sequence). V lost 5 bases, J lost 4 bases, and 18 bases lay in between. The CDR3 contains 16 residues. In nucleotides, the CDR3 is TGTGCCAGCAGTCCCCCCCAGGGGGGAAGATACAATGAGCAGTTCTTC. Translating gives CASSPPQGGRYNEQFF.

The CDR3: CASSRARSSYNEQFF. The CDR3 bases are TGTGCCAGCAGCCGAGCCCGGAGCTCCTACAATGAGCAGTTCTTC. The rearrangement links TRBV5-8 to TRBJ2-1, with unresolved D. The V end was cut by 4 bases, the J end by 0 bases, with 11 bases between. The CDR3 is 15 amino acids. Germline V gives CDR1 SGHTS, CDR2 YDEGEE.

V usage is TRBV4-1 and J usage is TRBJ1-2, with 11 bases identical to TRBD1. CDR1 and CDR2 from the germline V gene are MGHRA and YSYEKL. V lost 1 base, J lost 7 bases, and 11 bases stayed unmatched. This CDR3 is built from 17 residues. The CDR3 reads CASSQVGGDRGSVGYTF. The CDR3 nucleotides are TGCGCCAGCAGCCAAGTAGGGGGGGACAGGGGGTCGGTTGGCTACACCTTC.

This clone was seen more than once but under ten times. The chain is built from TRBV30 and TRBJ1-5, with D unclear. The V end was cut by 5 bases, the J end by 2 bases, with 10 bases between. Germline assignment: CDR1 GTSNPN and CDR2 SVGIG (reference sequence). The CDR3 extends over 13 amino acids. The CDR3 loop is CAWGPGGNQPQHF. CDR3 DNA: TGTGCCTGGGGCCCGGGAGGCAATCAGCCCCAGCATTTT.

The rearrangement joins TRBV6-1 to TRBJ1-4; a weak D match, TRBD1 (6 bases). CDR3 size: 16 residues. Germline lookup yields CDR1 MNHNS and CDR2 SASEGT. V shed 4 bases and J shed 0 bases, with 12 bases lying between them. CDR3 residues: CASSVGQLATNEKLFF. DNA for the CDR3: TGTGCCAGCAGTGTTGGACAGCTTGCAACTAATGAAAAACTGTTTTTT.

The chain recombines TRBV28 with TRBJ1-3; possibly TRBD1 for D (6 bases). CDR1 is MDHEN and CDR2 is SYDVKM in the germline V gene. V lost 6 bases and J lost 3, with 12 bases in between. The CDR3 has 14 residues. The CDR3 nucleotides are TGTGCCAGCAGACTACAGGGATTTGGAAACACCATATATTTT. It specifies CASRLQGFGNTIYF.

The sample holds one count of this clone. The chain joins TRBV4-2 to TRBJ2-3, with D tentatively TRBD1 (5 bases). This CDR3 is built from 15 residues. Trimming pared 4 bases from V and 4 bases from J, leaving 15 bases between. Germline V CDR1 and CDR2: LGHNA, YNFKEQ. In DNA, the CDR3 is TGTGCCAGCAGCCCACCCGGTAGGGGCGCAGATACGCAGTATTTT. Amino acid sequence: CASSPPGRGADTQYF.

This CDR3 reads CASSVSSGSPNTGELFF. CDR3 in DNA: TGTGCCAGCAGCGTATCTAGCGGGAGCCCGAACACCGGGGAGCTGTTTTTT. The genes are TRBV9 and TRBJ2-2; 10 bases line up with TRBD2. The CDR3 has 17 residues. Trimming removed 1 base from V and 0 bases from J; junction bases left unmatched: 3. Germline V gives CDR1 SGDLS, CDR2 YYNGEE.

There are a few counts of this clone. The gene calls are TRBV5-6 and TRBJ1-1; 12 nucleotides line up with TRBD1. CDR1 is SGHDT and CDR2 is YYEEEE in the germline V gene. After removal of 3 bases from V and 4 bases from J, the junction contained 4 bases not matched to a gene. The CDR3 has 15 residues. The CDR3 sequence is CASSWDRGLGTEAFF. For the CDR3, the DNA is TGTGCCAGCAGCTGGGACAGGGGGCTCGGCACTGAAGCTTTCTTT.

The rearrangement uses TRBV6-6 and TRBJ2-1; 14 nucleotides match TRBD2. After removal of 8 bases from V and 9 bases from J, the junction contained 0 bases not matched to a gene. The CDR3 runs 12 residues. Germline lookup yields CDR1 MNHNY and CDR2 SVGAGI (reference sequence). This CDR3 is CASGLAGGEQFF. The CDR3 nucleotides are TGTGCCAGCGGACTAGCGGGAGGTGAGCAGTTCTTC.